Only a few counts were recorded for the clone carrying this T cell receptor (beta chain). Its antigen is unknown. V trimming: 8 bases; J trimming: 5 bases; junction bases outside the gene matches: 7. This CDR3 is 13 amino acids long. Looked up from germline, CDR1 is DFQATT and CDR2 is SNEGSKA (reference sequence). This sample is part of a study of CD8 T cells in ankylosing spondylitis. The study's findings and limits: For ankylosing spondylitis blood, a TCR beta motif of several highly homologous variants appeared characteristic.

TCRdb reprocessed the 5' RACE reads via MiXCR and lists one record per CDR3 protein. The sample includes 390,000 or so distinct CDR3 sequences, about a fifth of them seen just once. Sequenced: blood, either unsorted or a sorted T cell fraction (not recorded which). This receptor was obtained from a male donor with ankylosing spondylitis. This sequence joins TRBV20-1 and TRBJ1-4; TRBD1 agrees at 8 bases. The CDR3 is CSLRDRTNEKLFF. The CDR3 coding sequence is TGCAGTCTCCGGGACAGGACGAATGAAAAACTGTTTTTT.